The next 5 T cell receptor beta chains were all read from a single sample in a study of T cell changes during pregnancy in multiple sclerosis. Assay used: immunoSEQ multiplex PCR; TCRdb lists only in-frame clones, some missing. The profile shows approximately 130,000 clones, roughly 96% of them singletons. The source was peripheral blood, collected after pregnancy. All receptors derive from a female donor with multiple sclerosis, enrolled in a pregnancy study.

The chain carries TRBV27 and TRBJ2-7, with D tentatively TRBD2 (5 bases). Germline CDR1 and CDR2: MNHEY and SMNVEV (reference sequence). This CDR3 comprises 17 residues. Between the trimmed V and J ends, which lost 0 bases and 0 bases, there was a span of 15 bases. The CDR3 region is CASSLSAGAVSSYEQYF. The CDR3 DNA sequence: TGTGCCAGCAGTTTATCGGCGGGCGCTGTATCCTCCTACGAGCAGTACTTC.

V and J are TRBV7-3 and TRBJ2-2; D unclear. V was shortened by 5 bases and J by 4 bases, with 11 bases between the two germline ends. Germline V gene sequence: CDR1 SGHTA, CDR2 FQGTGA. This CDR3 contains 14 residues. CDR3 in amino acids: CASSPRAATGELFF. CDR3 nucleotide sequence: TGTGCCAGCAGCCCCCGCGCCGCCACCGGGGAGCTGTTTTTT.

V usage is TRBV28 and J usage is TRBJ2-1; 9 bases are shared with TRBD2. Germline lookup yields CDR1 MDHEN and CDR2 SYDVKM. This CDR3 comprises 20 residues. J lost 2 bases, V lost 2 bases, and 16 bases had no gene match. In DNA, the CDR3 is TGTGCCAGCAGTTTAACTTATGTGGGGAGCGGGAGGCCCACCTACAATGAGCAGTTCTTC. Protein sequence: CASSLTYVGSGRPTYNEQFF.

The genes are TRBV5-1 and TRBJ2-1; 7 nucleotides align to TRBD2. J gave up 5 bases and V 0 bases, and 5 bases lay outside the gene matches. CDR3 length: 15 residues. The germline V gene has CDR1 SGHRS and CDR2 YFSETQ. The CDR3: CASSLGLAGNNEQFF. CDR3 bases: TGCGCCAGCAGCTTGGGACTAGCCGGAAACAATGAGCAGTTCTTC.

This clone has only one observation. The chain recombines TRBV6-5 with TRBJ1-2, with 8 bases lining up with TRBD1. The length of the CDR3 is 13 residues. The V segment lost 2 bases and the J segment 8 bases; nucleotides outside the gene matches: 4. Germline CDR1 is MNHEY and CDR2 is SVGAGI. The CDR3 reads CASSYGRGRGYTF. Written as DNA, the CDR3 is TGTGCCAGCAGTTACGGCAGGGGGCGAGGCTACACCTTC.